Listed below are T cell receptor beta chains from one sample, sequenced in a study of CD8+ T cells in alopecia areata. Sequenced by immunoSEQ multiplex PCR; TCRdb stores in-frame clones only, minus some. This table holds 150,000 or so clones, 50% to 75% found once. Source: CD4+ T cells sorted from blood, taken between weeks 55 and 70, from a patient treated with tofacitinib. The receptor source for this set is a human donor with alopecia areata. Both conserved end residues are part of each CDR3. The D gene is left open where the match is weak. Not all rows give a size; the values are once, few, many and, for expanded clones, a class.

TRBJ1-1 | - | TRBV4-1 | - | TGCGCCAGCAGCCAAGGACTGATTAACACTGAAGCTTTCTTT | CASSQGLINTEAFF
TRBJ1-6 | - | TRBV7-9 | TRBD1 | TGTGCCAGCAGCCGCACCGGGACAGCGAATTCACCCCTCCACTTT | CASSRTGTANSPLHF
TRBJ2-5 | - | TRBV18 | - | TGTGCCAGCTCGTCCCAAGAGACCCAGTACTTC | CASSSQETQYF
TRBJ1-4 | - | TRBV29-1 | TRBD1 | TGCAGCGTTGAAGTGGGACAGGGCGGAAAACTGTTTTTT | CSVEVGQGGKLFF
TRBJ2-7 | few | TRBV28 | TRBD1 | TGTGCCAGCAACTCCCAAGGACAGGGGTTCTACGAGCAGTACTTC | CASNSQGQGFYEQYF
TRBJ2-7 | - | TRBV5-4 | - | TGTGCCAGCAGACCAGGAAGGGGCTCCTACGAGCAGTACTTC | CASRPGRGSYEQYF
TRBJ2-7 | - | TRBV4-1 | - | TGCGCCAGCAGCCAAGGACAGAACTACGAGCAGTACTTC | CASSQGQNYEQYF
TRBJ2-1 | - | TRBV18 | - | TGTGCCAGCTCACCGGTGGCAGAAAGCAATGAGCAGTTCTTC | CASSPVAESNEQFF
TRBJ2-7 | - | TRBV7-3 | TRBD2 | TGTGCCAGCAGCCCCCACGGGGGGGCGGCCTACGAGCAGTACTTC | CASSPHGGAAYEQYF
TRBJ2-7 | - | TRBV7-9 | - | TGTGCCAGTGGGACGGCCGCCTACGAGCAGTACTTC | CASGTAAYEQYF
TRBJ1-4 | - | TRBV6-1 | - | TGTGCCAGCAGTGATCGTTTGGCTCCATCTGAGGACCGTGATAATGAAAAACTGTTTTTT | CASSDRLAPSEDRDNEKLFF
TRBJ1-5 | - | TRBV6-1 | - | TGTGCCAGCAGTCTGGGGGGAACTTCCAATCAGCCCCAGCATTTT | CASSLGGTSNQPQHF
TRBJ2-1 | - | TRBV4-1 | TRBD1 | TGCGCCAGCAGCCAACGCACAGGAACAGGGGATGAGCAGTTCTTC | CASSQRTGTGDEQFF
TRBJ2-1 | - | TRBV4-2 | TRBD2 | TGTGCCAGCAGCCAGGTAGCGGGGGGCACGATCAACAATGAGCAGTTCTTC | CASSQVAGGTINNEQFF
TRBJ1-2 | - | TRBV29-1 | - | TGCAGCGTTGTGGGTCGCATGGGGGACTATGGCTACACCTTC | CSVVGRMGDYGYTF
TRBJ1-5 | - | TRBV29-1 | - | TGCAGCGTGTCCCTTGGTAGCAATCAGCCCCAGCATTTT | CSVSLGSNQPQHF
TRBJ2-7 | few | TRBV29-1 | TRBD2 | TGCAGCGGGAGCGGGGGCCCCGACTACGAGCAGTACTTC | CSGSGGPDYEQYF
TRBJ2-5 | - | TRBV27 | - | TGTGCCAGCAGCCGCACAGGGCCCCCAACCGGGGCCCAGTACTTC | CASSRTGPPTGAQYF
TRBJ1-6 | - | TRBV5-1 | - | TGCGCCAGCAGCTTGGAAGGGAATTCACCCCTCCACTTT | CASSLEGNSPLHF
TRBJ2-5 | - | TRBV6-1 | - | TGTGCCAGCAGTGCGGCCCCCGCAGACCAAGAGACCCAGTACTTC | CASSAAPADQETQYF
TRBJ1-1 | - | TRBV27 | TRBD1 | TGTGCCAGCAGTCCGATCTCCGGGACAGCGAACACTGAAGCTTTCTTT | CASSPISGTANTEAFF
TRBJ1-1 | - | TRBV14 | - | TGTGCCAGCAGCCAACGAACAGGGTACAGCACTGAAGCTTTCTTT | CASSQRTGYSTEAFF
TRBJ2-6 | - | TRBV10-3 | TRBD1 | TGTGCCATAGGACAGGATAGCTCTGGGGCCAACGTCCTGACTTTC | CAIGQDSSGANVLTF
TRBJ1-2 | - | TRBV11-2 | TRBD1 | TGTGCCAGCAGCTGGAGGGACAGGCCTAACTATGGCTACACCTTC | CASSWRDRPNYGYTF
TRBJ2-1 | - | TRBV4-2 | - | TGTGCCAGCAGCCAAGAAATTAGGTTAGGGCTCAATGAGCAGTTCTTC | CASSQEIRLGLNEQFF
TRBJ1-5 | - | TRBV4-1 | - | TGCGCCAGCAGCCAAGGGCCGGACCCCAGTCAGCCCCAGCATTTT | CASSQGPDPSQPQHF
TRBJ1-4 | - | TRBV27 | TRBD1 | TGTGCCAGCAGTGCCGACAGGGTCGGGGATGAAAAACTGTTTTTT | CASSADRVGDEKLFF
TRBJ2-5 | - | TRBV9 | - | TGTGCCAGCAGCGGACCAGAGACCCAGTACTTC | CASSGPETQYF
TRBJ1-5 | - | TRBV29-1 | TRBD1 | TGCAGCGTTACCGGGACAGGCTCTCAGCCCCAGCATTTT | CSVTGTGSQPQHF
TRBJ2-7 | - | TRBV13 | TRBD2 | TGTGCCAGCAGCTTAGGCCTTATAAGGACTAGCTCCAACGAGCAGTACTTC | CASSLGLIRTSSNEQYF
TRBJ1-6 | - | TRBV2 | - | TGTGCCAGCAGTAGACAGGAGAATTCACCCCTCCACTTT | CASSRQENSPLHF
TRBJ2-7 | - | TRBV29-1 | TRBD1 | TGCAGCGCTCGACAGGGGGCTGGCTACGAGCAGTACTTC | CSARQGAGYEQYF
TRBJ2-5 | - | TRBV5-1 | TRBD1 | TGCGCCAGCAGCATCCGACAGGGTATCAGAGAGACCCAGTACTTC | CASSIRQGIRETQYF
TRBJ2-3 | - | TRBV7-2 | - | TGTGCCAGCAGCTTAGGACTATCGACGCAGTATTTT | CASSLGLSTQYF
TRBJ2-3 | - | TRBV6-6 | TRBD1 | TGTGCCAGCAGAGCCGGGGACAGGCCCACAGATACGCAGTATTTT | CASRAGDRPTDTQYF
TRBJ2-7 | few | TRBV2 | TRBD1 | TGTGCCAGCCTCCCGCGCTGGGACAGGAGGGAGCAGTACTTC | CASLPRWDRREQYF
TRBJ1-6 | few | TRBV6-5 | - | TGTGCCAGCAGTTACTCGAAACCTCAGTATAATTCACCCCTCCACTTT | CASSYSKPQYNSPLHF
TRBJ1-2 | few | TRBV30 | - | TGTGCCTGGAGGACGGGACGGAACTATGGCTACACCTTC | CAWRTGRNYGYTF
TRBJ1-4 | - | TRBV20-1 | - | TGCAGTGCACCAGTTGGGGAAAAACTGTTTTTT | CSAPVGEKLFF
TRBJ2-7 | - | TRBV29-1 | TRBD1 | TGCAGCGTTGCCCGGGACAGGGGAACCTACGAGCAGTACTTC | CSVARDRGTYEQYF
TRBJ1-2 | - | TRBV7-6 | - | TGTGCCAGCAGCTTACAGGGATCGGATGGCTACACCTTC | CASSLQGSDGYTF
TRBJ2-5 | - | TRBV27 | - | TGTGCCAGCATGTCCCTGACGAGGACGGCGCAAAAGGCCCAGTACTTC | CASMSLTRTAQKAQYF
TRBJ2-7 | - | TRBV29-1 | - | TGCAGCGTTGAAATATCGAAACCCCTCTACGAGCAGTACTTC | CSVEISKPLYEQYF
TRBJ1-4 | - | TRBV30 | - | TGTGCCTGGAGTGTTTCGCCTCGGACACCTAATGAAAAACTGTTTTTT | CAWSVSPRTPNEKLFF
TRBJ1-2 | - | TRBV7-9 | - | TGTGCCAGCAGCTTAGTATTGGCAGAGTACACCTTC | CASSLVLAEYTF
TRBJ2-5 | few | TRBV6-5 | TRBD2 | TGTGCCAGCAGGTCTCCAGCGGGGCAAGAGACCCAGTACTTC | CASRSPAGQETQYF
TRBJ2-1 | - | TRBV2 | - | TGTGCCAGCAGTGAAGTGGGGAATGAGCAGTTCTTC | CASSEVGNEQFF
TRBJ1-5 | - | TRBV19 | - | TGTGCCAGTAAAACGGGACAATATAGCAATCAGCCCCAGCATTTT | CASKTGQYSNQPQHF
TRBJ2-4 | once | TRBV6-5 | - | TGTGCCAGCCCCAGGGGTTCGCCCAAAAACATTCAGTACTTC | CASPRGSPKNIQYF
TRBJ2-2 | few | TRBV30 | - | TGTGCCTGCACAGGGTATGGGGAGCTGTTTTTT | CACTGYGELFF
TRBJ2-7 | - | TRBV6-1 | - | TGTGCCAGCAGTGAGGTGGGACTCGAGCAGTACTTC | CASSEVGLEQYF
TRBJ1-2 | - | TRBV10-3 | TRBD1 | TGTGCCATCAGCCCCGTGACAGGGGGCGGCTACACCTTC | CAISPVTGGGYTF
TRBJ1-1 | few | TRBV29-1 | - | TGCAGCTCTACCGGCGCAGCAGACACTGAAGCTTTCTTT | CSSTGAADTEAFF
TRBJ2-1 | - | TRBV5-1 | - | TGCGCCAGCACCTTCTATGGTGAGCAGTTCTTC | CASTFYGEQFF